This T cell receptor beta chain was captured in a study of blood T cell repertoires in COVID-19. A word on this clone: In the same sample, other DNA sequences code for this CDR3.

The assay was immunoSEQ multiplex PCR, and TCRdb's table has in-frame clones only and misses some. This table has some 490,000 clones, more than 85% appearing once. The CDR3 is made up of 15 amino acids. The germline V gene has CDR1 SGDLS and CDR2 YYNGEE. Trimming took 4 bases from V and 1 from J; bases not matched to a gene: 6. Sequencing was performed on PBMCs or T cells enriched from blood (not recorded which). The TCR sequence derives from a woman in her sixties who had recovered from COVID-19. The rearrangement uses TRBV9 and TRBJ2-3; 7 bases align to TRBD1. CDR3 sequence (DNA): TGTGCCAGCAGCCCAAGACAGGGTGGCACAGATACGCAGTATTTT. As protein: CASSPRQGGTDTQYF.